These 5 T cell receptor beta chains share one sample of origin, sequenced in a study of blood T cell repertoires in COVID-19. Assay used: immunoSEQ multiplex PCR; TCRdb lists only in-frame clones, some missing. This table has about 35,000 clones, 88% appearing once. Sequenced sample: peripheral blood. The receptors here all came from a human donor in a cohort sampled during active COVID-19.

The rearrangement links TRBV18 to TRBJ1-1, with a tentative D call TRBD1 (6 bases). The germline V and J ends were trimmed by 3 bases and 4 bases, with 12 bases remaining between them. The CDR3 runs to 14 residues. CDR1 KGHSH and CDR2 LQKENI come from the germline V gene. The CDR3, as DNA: TGTGCCAGCTCACCGCACAGGGAAAGCACTGAAGCTTTCTTT. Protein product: CASSPHRESTEAFF.

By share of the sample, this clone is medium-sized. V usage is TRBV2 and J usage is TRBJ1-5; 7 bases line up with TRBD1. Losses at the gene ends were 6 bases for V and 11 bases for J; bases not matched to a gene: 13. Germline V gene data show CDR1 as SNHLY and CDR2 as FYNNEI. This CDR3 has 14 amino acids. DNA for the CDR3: TGTGCCAGCAGAACAGGGGAGCCCCTCGCAGCCCAGCATTTT. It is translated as CASRTGEPLAAQHF. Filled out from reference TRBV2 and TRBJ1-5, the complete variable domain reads EPEVTQTPSHQVTQMGQEVILRCVPISNHLYFYWYRQILGQKVEFLVSFYNNEISEKSEIFDDQFSVERPDGSNFTLKIRSTKLEDSAMYFCASRTGEPLAAQHFGDGTRLSIL.

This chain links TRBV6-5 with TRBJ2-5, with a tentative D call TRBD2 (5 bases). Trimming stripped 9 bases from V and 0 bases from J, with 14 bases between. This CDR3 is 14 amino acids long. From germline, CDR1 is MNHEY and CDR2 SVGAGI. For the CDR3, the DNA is TGTGCCAGTAACGAGCGGAGGCACCAAGAGACCCAGTACTTC. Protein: CASNERRHQETQYF.

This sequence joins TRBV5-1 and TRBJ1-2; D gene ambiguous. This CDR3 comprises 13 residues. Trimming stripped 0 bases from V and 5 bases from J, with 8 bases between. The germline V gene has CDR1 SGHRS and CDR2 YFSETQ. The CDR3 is CASSLDGRYGYTF. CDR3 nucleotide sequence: TGCGCCAGCAGCTTGGACGGGAGGTATGGCTACACCTTC.

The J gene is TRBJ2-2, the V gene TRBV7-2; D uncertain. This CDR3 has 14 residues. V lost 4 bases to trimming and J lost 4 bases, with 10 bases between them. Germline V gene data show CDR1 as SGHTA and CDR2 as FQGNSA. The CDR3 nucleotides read TGTGCCAGCAGCTGGTCTTCGGGCACCGGGGAGCTGTTTTTT. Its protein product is CASSWSSGTGELFF.